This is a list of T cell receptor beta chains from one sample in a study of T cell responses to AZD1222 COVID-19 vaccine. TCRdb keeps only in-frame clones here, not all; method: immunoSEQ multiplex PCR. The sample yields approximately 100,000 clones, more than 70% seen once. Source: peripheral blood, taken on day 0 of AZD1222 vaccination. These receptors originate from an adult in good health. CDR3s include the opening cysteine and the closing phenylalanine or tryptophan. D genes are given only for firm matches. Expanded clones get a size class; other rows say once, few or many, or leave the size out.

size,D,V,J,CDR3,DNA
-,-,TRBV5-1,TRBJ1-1,CASSLLDGNTEAFF,TGCGCCAGCAGCTTGTTGGACGGGAACACTGAAGCTTTCTTT
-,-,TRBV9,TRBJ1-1,CASSPHLDTEAFF,TGTGCCAGCAGCCCCCACCTGGACACTGAAGCTTTCTTT
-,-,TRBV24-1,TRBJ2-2,CASGGTPGGELFF,TGTGCCTCTGGGGGTACCCCGGGCGGGGAGCTGTTTTTT
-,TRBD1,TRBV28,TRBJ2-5,CASSSAGTGEETQYF,TGTGCCAGCAGTTCCGCCGGGACAGGGGAAGAGACCCAGTACTTC
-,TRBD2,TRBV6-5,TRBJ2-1,CALVSSGPYNEQFF,TGTGCCTTGGTGTCTAGCGGACCCTACAATGAGCAGTTCTTC
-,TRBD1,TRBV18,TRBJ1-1,CASSPPQGAAFF,TGTGCCAGCTCACCACCACAGGGGGCAGCTTTCTTT
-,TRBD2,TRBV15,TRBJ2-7,CATSRETSGRGYEQYF,TGTGCCACCAGCAGAGAAACTAGCGGACGGGGGTACGAGCAGTACTTC
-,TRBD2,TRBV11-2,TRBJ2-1,CASTSEASGYNEQFF,TGTGCCAGCACCTCTGAGGCTAGCGGTTACAATGAGCAGTTCTTC
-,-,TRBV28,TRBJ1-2,CASSFVLVQGSNYGYTF,TGTGCCAGCAGCTTTGTACTGGTTCAGGGTTCTAACTATGGCTACACCTTC
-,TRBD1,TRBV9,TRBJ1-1,CASSVAGTGFIDSEAFF,TGTGCCAGCAGCGTGGCCGGGACAGGTTTCATTGATTCTGAAGCTTTCTTT
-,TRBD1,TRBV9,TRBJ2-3,CASSSSTGLHTQYF,TGTGCCAGCAGCTCTTCGACAGGGTTACATACGCAGTATTTT
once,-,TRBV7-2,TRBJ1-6,CASSLGSSYNSPLHF,TGTGCCAGCAGCTTAGGAAGCTCCTATAATTCACCCCTCCACTTT
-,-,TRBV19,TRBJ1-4,CASSVREGDGEKLFF,TGTGCCAGTAGTGTCAGAGAAGGAGACGGGGAAAAACTGTTTTTT
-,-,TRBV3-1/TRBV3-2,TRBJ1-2,CASSPGASYGYTF,TGTGCCAGCAGCCCTGGGGCGTCCTATGGCTACACCTTC
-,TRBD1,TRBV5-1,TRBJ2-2,CASSPLQGANTGELFF,TGCGCCAGCAGCCCGCTACAGGGGGCGAACACCGGGGAGCTGTTTTTT
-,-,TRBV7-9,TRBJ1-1,CASSLGGHPEAFF,TGTGCCAGCAGCTTGGGCGGACACCCCGAAGCTTTCTTT
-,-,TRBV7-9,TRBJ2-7,CASSSPLLGAGEQYF,TGTGCCAGCAGCTCACCCCTACTAGGGGCGGGCGAGCAGTACTTC
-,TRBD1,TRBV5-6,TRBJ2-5,CASSSQGTGGETQYF,TGTGCCAGCAGCTCCCAAGGGACAGGGGGGGAGACCCAGTACTTC
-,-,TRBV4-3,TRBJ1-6,CASSRVQGFGDNSPLHF,TGCGCCAGCAGCCGGGTTCAGGGGTTTGGGGATAATTCACCCCTCCACTTT
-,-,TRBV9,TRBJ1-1,CASSPRGGSGGTEAFF,TGTGCCAGCAGCCCCCGGGGAGGCAGCGGTGGCACTGAAGCTTTCTTT
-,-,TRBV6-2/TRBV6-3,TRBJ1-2,CASSYSGGVPNYGYTF,TGTGCCAGCAGTTACTCAGGCGGAGTCCCTAACTATGGCTACACCTTC
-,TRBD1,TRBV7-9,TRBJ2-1,CASSKYGTGVFHEQFF,TGTGCCAGCAGCAAATACGGGACAGGTGTGTTCCATGAGCAGTTCTTC
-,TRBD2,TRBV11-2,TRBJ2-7,CASSSRSGRANEQYF,TGTGCCAGCAGCTCTCGGAGCGGGAGGGCCAACGAGCAGTACTTC
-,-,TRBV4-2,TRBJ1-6,CASSQEWGYLNSPLHF,TGTGCCAGCAGCCAAGAGTGGGGGTACCTCAATTCACCCCTCCACTTT
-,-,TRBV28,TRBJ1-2,CASSQSNYGYTF,TGTGCCAGCAGTCAGTCTAACTATGGCTACACCTTC
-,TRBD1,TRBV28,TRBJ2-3,CASSTPHRGLDGRDTQYF,TGTGCCAGCAGCACTCCCCACAGGGGGCTTGACGGTAGGGATACGCAGTATTTT
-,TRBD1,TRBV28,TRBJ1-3,CASSPWGQGAGENTIYF,TGTGCCAGCAGTCCCTGGGGACAGGGGGCTGGGGAAAACACCATATATTTT
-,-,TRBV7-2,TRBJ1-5,CASSVTGPETPQHF,TGTGCCAGCAGCGTCACAGGCCCGGAAACCCCCCAGCATTTT
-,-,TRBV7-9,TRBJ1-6,CASSSIADNSPLHF,TGTGCCAGCAGCTCAATTGCGGACAATTCACCCCTCCACTTT
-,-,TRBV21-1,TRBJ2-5,CASSKQPAGSQETQYF,TGTGCCAGCAGCAAACAGCCGGCGGGAAGCCAAGAGACCCAGTACTTC
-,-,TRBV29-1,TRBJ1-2,CSVEVGALYGYTF,TGCAGCGTTGAAGTTGGGGCGCTTTATGGCTACACCTTC
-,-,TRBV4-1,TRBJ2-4,CASSQEATINIQYF,TGCGCCAGCAGCCAAGAAGCGACCATAAACATTCAGTACTTC
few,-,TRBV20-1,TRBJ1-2,CSAPGTYGYTF,TGCAGTGCTCCTGGGACCTATGGCTACACCTTC
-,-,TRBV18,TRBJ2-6,CASSPRNTGANVLTF,TGTGCCAGCTCACCACGTAACACTGGGGCCAACGTCCTGACTTTC
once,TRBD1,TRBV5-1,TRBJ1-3,CASSLVTGDLASGNTIYF,TGCGCCAGCAGCCTCGTTACAGGGGATCTGGCATCTGGAAACACCATATATTTT
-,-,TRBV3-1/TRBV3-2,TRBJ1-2,CASSHGQTDGYTF,TGTGCCAGCAGCCACGGACAGACAGATGGCTACACCTTC